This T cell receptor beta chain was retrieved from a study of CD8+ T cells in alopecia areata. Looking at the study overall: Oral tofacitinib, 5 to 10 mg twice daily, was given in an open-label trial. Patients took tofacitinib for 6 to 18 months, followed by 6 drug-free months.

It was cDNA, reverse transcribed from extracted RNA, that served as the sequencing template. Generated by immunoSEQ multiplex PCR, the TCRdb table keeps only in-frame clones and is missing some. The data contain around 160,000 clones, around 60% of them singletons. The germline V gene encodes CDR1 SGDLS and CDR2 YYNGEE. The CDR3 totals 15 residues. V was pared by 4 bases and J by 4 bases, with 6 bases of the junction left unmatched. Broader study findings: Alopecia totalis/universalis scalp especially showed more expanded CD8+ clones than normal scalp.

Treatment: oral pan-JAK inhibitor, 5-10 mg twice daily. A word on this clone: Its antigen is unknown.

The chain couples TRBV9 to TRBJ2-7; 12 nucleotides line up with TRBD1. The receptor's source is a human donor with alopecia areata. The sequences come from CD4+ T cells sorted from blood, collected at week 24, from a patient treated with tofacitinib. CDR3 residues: CASSPGTGGAYEQYF. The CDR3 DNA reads TGTGCCAGCAGCCCGGGGACAGGGGGCGCGTACGAGCAGTACTTC.